This T cell receptor (beta chain) derives from a study of blood T cell repertoires in COVID-19 (dated by TCRdb to about 2020). For context, the study as a whole: Samples from collaborators originated in the United States, Italy and Spain and spanned both the acute and convalescent phases of COVID-19. A de-identified subject ID, COVID-19 status, age in years and sex were almost always included in the sample metadata. The dataset comprised deeply sampled blood TCRbeta repertoires from subjects exposed to, actively infected with, or recovered from COVID-19. Where available, HLA class I and class II types were taken from metadata supplied by the sample provider and were not determined by assay-based typing. Samples were obtained from the ongoing ImmuneRACE study (first 160 participants) and from over a thousand subjects provided by 6 global collaborators. The repertoires were made available in a free public database intended to serve as a resource for research on the immune response to SARS-CoV-2. The prospective study material was composed of cDNA or gDNA derived from T cells, B-cell-depleted T cells, or PBMCs.

From its cysteine to its phenylalanine, the CDR3 spans 17 amino acids. This entry keeps only the CDR3 DNA: 51 bases, framed from base 1. CDR1 and CDR2, looked up from the germline V gene, are MGHRA and YSYEKL. The V end loses 1 base and the J end loses 6 bases, and a stretch of 16 bases separates them. The paper as a whole reports these results and caveats: Clinical and demographic metadata were provided uncurated, with the amount varying by source and participant.

Remarks on this clone: Its specific antigen is unknown. The input lacks base qualities; no much larger clone sits a single base away.

Each collaborating institution followed its own protocols to collect whole blood in K2EDTA tubes. For TCRbeta analysis, collaborators shipped samples in one of three forms: frozen whole blood, isolated PBMCs, or DNA extracted from either of those sample types. TCRbeta CDR3 regions were amplified from genomic DNA using the immunoSEQ Assay, a bias-controlled multiplex PCR. Per the authors' processing: The number of nucleated cells in each sample was estimated from the amplification of reference gene primers within the assay. To quantify the absolute abundance of each unique TCRbeta CDR3 rearrangement, sequence reads were collapsed and filtered. For each sample, productive Simpson clonality was calculated as the square root of Simpson's diversity index over productive rearrangements. TCRdb took this table from immuneACCESS and kept in-frame rearrangements with V and J called. Such tables lack part of the clones; where checked against another copy, unresolved V genes explain under half of the gap, and the rest is unexplained. Clone size and the V and J calls come from that table; the DNA yielded D and trimming. This sample holds around 120,000 clones; 60% to 85% were observed only once. The ten largest make up more than 0.8% of the sample.

This chain joins TRBV4-1 to TRBJ1-6; matching of 6 bases hints at TRBD1 as the D gene. The TCR sequence derives from a human donor with acute or convalescent COVID-19. The donor label of this sample is uncertain. Sequenced material: peripheral blood. The CDR3 has the sequence CASSQAHQRTANSPLHF. Read as DNA, the sequence is TGCGCCAGCAGCCAAGCCCATCAACGGACAGCTAATTCACCCCTCCACTTT.